The clone carrying this TCR beta chain showed up just a few times. Its antigen is not known. This sample was included in a study of T cells after yellow fever vaccination. CDR3 length equals 15 residues. Looked up from germline, CDR1 is SGHRS and CDR2 is YFSETQ. Trimming removed 3 bases from V and 0 bases from J, with 13 bases in between. Study results and limitations: The secondary T-cell response peaked on day 5, not day 15, but was weaker.

TCRdb re-derived calls from the 5' RACE reads in MiXCR, one entry per CDR3 protein. The table lists about 320,000 distinct CDR3 sequences, 3.5% to 4.5% of them singletons. The chain has TRBV5-1 and TRBJ2-7, with D tentatively TRBD2 (6 bases). The sequences come from PBMCs, collected 15 days after the yellow fever booster vaccination. The source of this sequence is a man aged 18 to 30 who received the YFV17D yellow fever vaccine. The CDR3 reads CASSSTSGRSYEQYF. The CDR3 coding sequence is TGCGCCAGCAGCTCCACCAGCGGGCGCTCCTACGAGCAGTACTTC.